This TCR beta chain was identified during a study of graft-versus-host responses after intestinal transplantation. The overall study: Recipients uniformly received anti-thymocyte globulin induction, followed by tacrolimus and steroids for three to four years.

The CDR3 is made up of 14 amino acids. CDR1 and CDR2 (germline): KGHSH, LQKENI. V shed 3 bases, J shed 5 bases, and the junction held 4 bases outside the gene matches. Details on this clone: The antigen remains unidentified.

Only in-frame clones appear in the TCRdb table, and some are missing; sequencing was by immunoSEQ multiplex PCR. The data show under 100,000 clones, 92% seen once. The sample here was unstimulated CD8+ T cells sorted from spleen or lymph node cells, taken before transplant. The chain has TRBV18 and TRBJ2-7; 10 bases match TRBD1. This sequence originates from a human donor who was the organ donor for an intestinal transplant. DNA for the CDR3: TGTGCCAGCTCACCGGGACAGGGGAGCGACGAGCAGTACTTC. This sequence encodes CASSPGQGSDEQYF.